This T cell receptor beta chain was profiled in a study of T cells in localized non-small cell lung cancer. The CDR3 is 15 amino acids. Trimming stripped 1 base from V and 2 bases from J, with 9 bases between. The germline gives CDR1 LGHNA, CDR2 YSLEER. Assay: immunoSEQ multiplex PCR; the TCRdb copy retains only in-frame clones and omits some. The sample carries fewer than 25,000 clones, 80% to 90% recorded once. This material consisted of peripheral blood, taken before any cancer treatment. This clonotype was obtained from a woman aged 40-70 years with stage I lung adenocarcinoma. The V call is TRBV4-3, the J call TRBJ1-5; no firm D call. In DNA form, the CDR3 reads TGCGCCAGCAGCCAAGGAGTGACCGGCAATCAGCCCCAGCATTTT. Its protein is CASSQGVTGNQPQHF.